Listed here is a single TCR beta chain. This sample is drawn from a study of cytomegalovirus exposure and HLA in healthy donors. The overall study: The same platform used for the 650 to 850 first-cohort repertoires was also used for the 95 to 150 validation repertoires, as a later analysis reported.

Method: immunoSEQ multiplex PCR; TCRdb's copy keeps in-frame clones and lacks some. Of roughly 150,000 clones in the sample, approximately 86% are singletons; the top ten hold just under 9%. This CDR3 comprises 12 residues. With 7 bases clipped from V and 6 bases from J, the junction kept 5 bases outside the gene matches. Germline values: CDR1 MNHNS, CDR2 SASEGT. The chain carries TRBV6-1 and TRBJ1-2; 7 positions match TRBD1. The TCR sequence derives from a man aged 18 to 29 in good health and CMV-seropositive. Sequencing input: PBMCs. CDR3: CASTDRVHGYTF. The CDR3 DNA sequence: TGTGCCAGCACCGACAGGGTGCATGGCTACACCTTC.